Listed below are T cell receptor beta chains from one sample, sequenced in a study of T cell clones after liver transplantation. Sequencing was performed with immunoSEQ multiplex PCR; in TCRdb, only in-frame clones are kept and a portion is missing. Here the sample spans around 80,000 clones, around four fifths being singletons. Sequenced material: CD4+ T cells from blood, taken 45 to 46 months after liver transplant. Receptors were obtained from a human patient who received a liver transplant. A share of the T cells may be of graft donor origin. The CDR3 runs from the conserved cysteine through the conserved F or W. D genes are given only for firm matches. A clone size is listed for some rows: how often the clone was seen (once, few, many), or a class if it is expanded.

length: 15
size: once
J: TRBJ1-3
D: TRBD1
V: TRBV7-2
DNA: TGTGCCAGCAGCGCATACAGGGGGACTGGAAACACCATATATTTT
CDR3: CASSAYRGTGNTIYF

length: 16
size: NA
J: TRBJ1-2
D: NA
V: TRBV25-1
DNA: TGTGCCAGCAGTGAATCGGGTTTGAGTAGAGGGTATGGCTACACCTTC
CDR3: CASSESGLSRGYGYTF

length: 16
size: NA
J: TRBJ1-1
D: TRBD1
V: TRBV27
DNA: TGTGCCAGCAGTTCGCTGACAGGGGGCTCCTTCACTGAAGCTTTCTTT
CDR3: CASSSLTGGSFTEAFF

length: 16
size: once
J: TRBJ2-3
D: TRBD2
V: TRBV7-2
DNA: TGTGCCAGCAGCTCGGGACTACATATTCCCACAGATACGCAGTATTTT
CDR3: CASSSGLHIPTDTQYF

length: 13
size: NA
J: TRBJ2-1
D: NA
V: TRBV5-1
DNA: TGCGCCAGCAGCCCGCACTGGGGGGATGAGCAGTTCTTC
CDR3: CASSPHWGDEQFF

length: 11
size: NA
J: TRBJ2-4
D: TRBD1
V: TRBV20-1
DNA: TGCAGTGCTGGACAGGGGAACATTCAGTACTTC
CDR3: CSAGQGNIQYF

length: 13
size: NA
J: TRBJ2-7
D: TRBD1
V: TRBV29-1
DNA: TGCAGCGTTGCCGGGACAGGGGTGGTCGAGCAGTACTTC
CDR3: CSVAGTGVVEQYF

length: 15
size: NA
J: TRBJ2-6
D: NA
V: TRBV27
DNA: TGTGCCAGCAGTCAACGGCCCTCTGGGGCCAACGTCCTGACTTTC
CDR3: CASSQRPSGANVLTF

length: 15
size: NA
J: TRBJ2-2
D: NA
V: TRBV28
DNA: TGTGCCAGCAGTTCGTCCGCACACGTCACCGGGGAGCTGTTTTTT
CDR3: CASSSSAHVTGELFF

length: 16
size: NA
J: TRBJ1-5
D: TRBD1
V: TRBV2
DNA: TGTGCCAGCAGTGAGAGACAGGGGGCCGGCAATCAGCCCCAGCATTTT
CDR3: CASSERQGAGNQPQHF

length: 14
size: NA
J: TRBJ1-4
D: NA
V: TRBV6-5
DNA: TGTGCCGCGGGGGGGGCAGCAACTAATGAAAAACTGTTTTTT
CDR3: CAAGGAATNEKLFF

length: 14
size: NA
J: TRBJ1-1
D: NA
V: TRBV7-2
DNA: TGTGCCAGCAGCTTAGCGCAAGGGAACACTGAAGCTTTCTTT
CDR3: CASSLAQGNTEAFF

length: 11
size: NA
J: TRBJ2-3
D: NA
V: TRBV2
DNA: TGTGCCAGCGGGGCAGTAGATACGCAGTATTTT
CDR3: CASGAVDTQYF

length: 17
size: NA
J: TRBJ2-3
D: TRBD1
V: TRBV28
DNA: TGTGCCAGCAGTTTAGGTAGGGGCAGGGGGCGAACAGATACGCAGTATTTT
CDR3: CASSLGRGRGRTDTQYF

length: 13
size: NA
J: TRBJ2-5
D: NA
V: TRBV7-2
DNA: TGTGCCAGCAGCCAGGATTACGAAGAGACCCAGTACTTC
CDR3: CASSQDYEETQYF

length: 15
size: NA
J: TRBJ2-4
D: TRBD1
V: TRBV4-1
DNA: TGCGCCAGCAGCCAGGGACAGTTTAGCCAAAACATTCAGTACTTC
CDR3: CASSQGQFSQNIQYF

length: 15
size: once
J: TRBJ2-2
D: NA
V: TRBV7-3
DNA: TGTGCCAGCAGCTTATTCGCGGCCGACACCGGGGAGCTGTTTTTT
CDR3: CASSLFAADTGELFF

length: 14
size: NA
J: TRBJ1-1
D: NA
V: TRBV7-9
DNA: TGTGCCAGCAGCCCAGGCAGCTTCTTCTCTGAAGCTTTCTTT
CDR3: CASSPGSFFSEAFF

length: 18
size: once
J: TRBJ1-3
D: NA
V: TRBV7-9
DNA: TGTGCCAGCAGCTCGCCGAGGGCAGGGGAGCACTCTGGAAACACCATATATTTT
CDR3: CASSSPRAGEHSGNTIYF

length: 14
size: NA
J: TRBJ2-1
D: NA
V: TRBV28
DNA: TGTGCCAGCAGTGTCACAGCGTACTACAATGAGCAGTTCTTC
CDR3: CASSVTAYYNEQFF

length: 16
size: NA
J: TRBJ2-1
D: NA
V: TRBV7-2
DNA: TGTGCCAGCAGCCTCTCTAGCGCTAGCTCCTACAATGAGCAGTTCTTC
CDR3: CASSLSSASSYNEQFF

length: 14
size: NA
J: TRBJ2-1
D: TRBD2
V: TRBV2
DNA: TGTGCCAGCAGATCGGGACTAGCGGTAAATGAGCAGTTCTTC
CDR3: CASRSGLAVNEQFF

length: 16
size: NA
J: TRBJ1-5
D: NA
V: TRBV5-6
DNA: TGTGCCAGCAGCAGCCGGGACGCCACTAGCAATCAGCCCCAGCATTTT
CDR3: CASSSRDATSNQPQHF

length: 13
size: NA
J: TRBJ2-7
D: TRBD2
V: TRBV2
DNA: TGTGCCAGCAGCCCGGGGGGGTTCTACGAGCAGTACTTC
CDR3: CASSPGGFYEQYF

length: 14
size: NA
J: TRBJ1-1
D: NA
V: TRBV11-2
DNA: TGTGCCAGCAGCTTAGGAGCGAGAAACACTGAAGCTTTCTTT
CDR3: CASSLGARNTEAFF

length: 15
size: NA
J: TRBJ1-5
D: NA
V: TRBV7-2
DNA: TGTGCCAGCAGCTTAGTGGGGGGGGAGGGTCAGCCCCAGCATTTT
CDR3: CASSLVGGEGQPQHF

length: 14
size: NA
J: TRBJ1-4
D: NA
V: TRBV7-8
DNA: TGTGCCAGCAGCCCGATGGGGGGCAATGAAAAACTGTTTTTT
CDR3: CASSPMGGNEKLFF

length: 18
size: NA
J: TRBJ2-3
D: TRBD2
V: TRBV11-2
DNA: TGTGCCAGCAGCTTAGTGAGTGGTAGCGGGAGTAGCACAGATACGCAGTATTTT
CDR3: CASSLVSGSGSSTDTQYF

length: 16
size: NA
J: TRBJ2-3
D: NA
V: TRBV5-1
DNA: TGCGCCAGCAGCCATTCTAGGCGATCAAGCACAGATACGCAGTATTTT
CDR3: CASSHSRRSSTDTQYF

length: 19
size: once
J: TRBJ2-7
D: TRBD2
V: TRBV18
DNA: TGTGCCAGCTCACCGCGGACTAGCGGGAGCCTCTTGAGCTCCTACGAGCAGTACTTC
CDR3: CASSPRTSGSLLSSYEQYF

length: 16
size: NA
J: TRBJ2-5
D: TRBD2
V: TRBV28
DNA: TGTGCCAGCAGGCCGTCCGGGACTAGAGTATCAGAGACCCAGTACTTC
CDR3: CASRPSGTRVSETQYF

length: 14
size: NA
J: TRBJ2-2
D: NA
V: TRBV25-1
DNA: TGTGCCAGCAGTGAAGTTTTGAACACCGGGGAGCTGTTTTTT
CDR3: CASSEVLNTGELFF

length: 15
size: NA
J: TRBJ1-2
D: NA
V: TRBV5-1
DNA: TGCGCCAGCAGCTTGGGAGGGAAGGAAGGCTATGGCTACACCTTC
CDR3: CASSLGGKEGYGYTF

length: 15
size: NA
J: TRBJ2-7
D: TRBD1
V: TRBV5-1
DNA: TGCGCCAGCAGCTTGCTGACAGGGGTGTCGGACGAGCAGTACTTC
CDR3: CASSLLTGVSDEQYF

length: 14
size: NA
J: TRBJ2-7
D: TRBD2
V: TRBV27
DNA: TGTGCCAGCAGTAGACTAGCGGGAAGGCACGAGCAGTACTTC
CDR3: CASSRLAGRHEQYF

length: 17
size: few
J: TRBJ2-5
D: TRBD2
V: TRBV5-1
DNA: TGCGCCAGCAGCTTGGCGCTCGGACTAGCGGCGCAAGAGACCCAGTACTTC
CDR3: CASSLALGLAAQETQYF

length: 12
size: few
J: TRBJ1-2
D: NA
V: TRBV6-1
DNA: TGTGCCAGCACCACTGATAACTATGGCTACACCTTC
CDR3: CASTTDNYGYTF